What follows are 19 T cell receptor beta chains derived from one specimen sequenced in a study of technical replicates of blood from a handful of donors. Using immunoSEQ multiplex PCR, the repertoire was profiled, and TCRdb retains in-frame clones only, with some absent. The sample comprises approximately 80,000 clones, roughly 98% of which are singletons, and approximately 0.15% rests with the top ten. The sample comprised T cells isolated from PBMCs. The receptor source for this set is a human donor in good health.

The chain combines TRBV28 with TRBJ2-2; D gene ambiguous. CDR1 and CDR2 from the germline V gene are MDHEN and SYDVKM. The V end was cut by 2 bases, the J end by 4 bases, with 20 bases between. This CDR3 has 18 residues. CDR3 protein: CASSLDPPGEIFTGELFF. DNA of the CDR3: TGTGCCAGCAGTTTAGATCCCCCCGGAGAGATCTTCACCGGGGAGCTGTTTTTT.

The V gene is TRBV10-1, the J gene TRBJ2-7; D gene ambiguous. The V gene's germline CDR1 is WNHNN and CDR2 SYGVQD (reference sequence). CDR3 length equals 11 residues. The ends were cut back, 1 base at V and 4 bases at J, with 2 bases in the middle. CDR3 loop: CASSELYEQYF. The CDR3 nucleotides are TGCGCCAGCAGTGAGTTATACGAGCAGTACTTC.

This clone came up once. J is TRBJ2-3 and V is TRBV5-8, with 14 bases matching TRBD2. V was pared by 3 bases and J by 7 bases, with 4 bases of the junction left unmatched. CDR3 size: 15 residues. Looked up from germline, CDR1 is SGHTS and CDR2 is YDEGEE. Here the CDR3 reads CASSSGTSGGNTQYF. The CDR3 DNA reads TGTGCCAGCAGCTCCGGGACTAGCGGGGGTAATACGCAGTATTTT.

The rearrangement joins TRBV7-9 to TRBJ2-7, with 8 bases fitting TRBD2. The CDR3 runs 16 residues. From germline, CDR1 is SEHNR and CDR2 FQNEAQ (reference sequence). V lost 5 bases, J lost 2 bases, and 11 bases stayed unmatched. CDR3 residues: CASSPGLAFFTYEQYF. The CDR3 region has the DNA TGTGCCAGCAGCCCCGGACTAGCCTTTTTCACCTACGAGCAGTACTTC. Drawing the rest from reference TRBV7-9 and TRBJ2-7, the complete variable domain is DTGVSQNPRHKITKRGQNVTFRCDPISEHNRLYWYRQTLGQGPEFLTYFQNEAQLEKSRLLSDRFSAERPKGSFSTLEIQRTEQGDSAMYLCASSPGLAFFTYEQYFGPGTRLTVT.

J is TRBJ2-1 and V is TRBV28, with 12 bases lining up with TRBD2. Germline V CDR1 and CDR2: MDHEN, SYDVKM. V lost 2 bases, J lost 5 bases, and 1 base stayed unmatched. The CDR3 runs 15 residues. The CDR3 sequence: CASSLLAGGDNEQFF. The CDR3 nucleotides are TGTGCCAGCAGTTTACTAGCGGGAGGGGACAATGAGCAGTTCTTC.

The V gene is TRBV29-1, the J gene TRBJ2-7, with TRBD2 matching 9 bases. The V and J ends lost 0 bases and 6 bases, in that order; junction bases with no gene match: 12. The germline V gene has CDR1 SQVTM and CDR2 ANQGSEA. This CDR3 has 16 residues. The CDR3 spells CSVEDRSAGGPVEQYF. The CDR3 DNA follows: TGCAGCGTTGAAGATCGGTCTGCGGGAGGGCCGGTCGAGCAGTACTTC.

The rearrangement joins TRBV28 to TRBJ2-1, with TRBD2 matching over 9 bases. CDR3 length equals 14 residues. J gave up 7 bases and V 8 bases, and 9 bases lay outside the gene matches. Per germline, CDR1 MDHEN and CDR2 SYDVKM. The CDR3 here is CASVKGLAKNEQFF. CDR3 in DNA: TGTGCCAGCGTAAAAGGACTAGCGAAAAATGAGCAGTTCTTC.

The chain carries TRBV19 and TRBJ2-7, with 7 bases lining up with TRBD2. V was pared by 4 bases and J by 2 bases, with 8 bases of the junction left unmatched. This CDR3 region has 15 residues. Germline values: CDR1 LNHDA, CDR2 SQIVND (reference sequence). CDR3 loop: CASSSSGKYPYEQYF. DNA of the CDR3: TGTGCCAGTAGTAGCAGCGGGAAATACCCCTACGAGCAGTACTTC. Full variable domain (remainder filled in from reference TRBV19 and TRBJ2-7): DGGITQSPKYLFRKEGQNVTLSCEQNLNHDAMYWYRQDPGQGLRLIYYSQIVNDFQKGDIAEGYSVSREKKESFPLTVTSAQKNPTAFYLCASSSSGKYPYEQYFGPGTRLTVT.

The chain recombines TRBV7-9 with TRBJ1-5, with D possibly TRBD1 on 5 matching bases. From germline, CDR1 is SEHNR and CDR2 FQNEAQ (reference sequence). V was clipped by 5 bases and J by 2 bases, with 13 bases between them. This CDR3 is 15 amino acids long. CDR3 bases: TGTGCCAGCAGCCCGACGGGACTGGGCAATCAGCCCCAGCATTTT. This translates into CASSPTGLGNQPQHF.

V gene TRBV6-5 combines with J gene TRBJ2-7, with 10 bases that match TRBD1. V was pared by 2 bases and J by 6 bases, with 7 bases of the junction left unmatched. Germline CDR1 and CDR2: MNHEY and SVGAGI. CDR3 size: 15 residues. The CDR3 sequence is CASSYVGGTGAEQYF. As DNA, the CDR3 is TGTGCCAGCAGTTACGTCGGGGGGACAGGGGCCGAGCAGTACTTC.

This chain links TRBV7-2 with TRBJ1-2; TRBD1 matches at 7 bases. CDR1 SGHTA and CDR2 FQGNSA come from the germline V gene. CDR3 length: 15 amino acids. V lost 5 bases, J lost 7 bases, and 13 bases stayed unmatched. DNA of the CDR3: TGTGCCAGCAGCGGACGACAGGGCCTCTTACGTGGCTACACCTTC. This translates into CASSGRQGLLRGYTF.

This sequence joins TRBV19 and TRBJ2-2; TRBD1 might be the D (6 bases). The CDR3 is made up of 16 amino acids. Germline V gene sequence: CDR1 LNHDA, CDR2 SQIVND (reference sequence). V lost 7 bases and J 5 bases, leaving 20 bases between the germline ends. The CDR3 loop is CASNRRTEPGTGELFF. The CDR3 region has the DNA TGTGCCAGTAATCGGCGGACAGAACCAGGGACCGGGGAGCTGTTTTTT.

The gene calls are TRBV28 and TRBJ1-3, with no clear D. The CDR3 is 13 amino acids. V was pared by 3 bases and J by 4 bases, with 7 bases between. CDR1 is MDHEN and CDR2 is SYDVKM in the germline V gene. CDR3 nucleotides: TGTGCCAGCAGTTTGCAACAGGGAAACACCATATATTTT. Translating gives CASSLQQGNTIYF.

The chain joins TRBV5-8 to TRBJ1-2; the D is unclear. The germline CDR1 and CDR2 sequences are SGHTS and YDEGEE. Trimming pared 4 bases from V and 5 bases from J, leaving 9 bases between. There are 12 residues in the CDR3. The CDR3 loop reads CASSPSVYGYTF. DNA for the CDR3: TGTGCCAGCAGCCCGTCGGTTTATGGCTACACCTTC.

The V and J genes are TRBV6-1 and TRBJ2-2; 9 bases agree with TRBD1. V shed 6 bases, J shed 5 bases, and the junction held 7 bases outside the gene matches. The CDR3 is made up of 15 amino acids. Per the germline V gene, CDR1 is MNHNS and CDR2 is SASEGT. In DNA, the CDR3 is TGTGCCAGCAGGCCGACAGGGGGAGTTACCGGGGAGCTGTTTTTT. Translated: CASRPTGGVTGELFF.

The V and J genes are TRBV6-1 and TRBJ2-7; D uncertain. Germline CDR1 and CDR2: MNHNS and SASEGT. The CDR3 runs 15 residues. Trimming stripped 1 base from V and 4 bases from J, with 14 bases between. DNA of the CDR3: TGTGCCAGCAGTGAAGGGCCGTCGCTGTCTTACGAGCAGTACTTC. Translating gives CASSEGPSLSYEQYF.

The chain is built from TRBV7-9 and TRBJ1-1, with 7 nucleotides matching TRBD1. Germline V gene lookup returns CDR1 SEHNR and CDR2 FQNEAQ (reference sequence). The CDR3 has 15 residues. V lost 5 bases, J lost 2 bases, and 8 bases stayed unmatched. The DNA of the CDR3 is TGTGCCAGCAGCGATCCCGGGACAGCAAACACTGAAGCTTTCTTT. This translates into CASSDPGTANTEAFF.

The count of this clone is one. The chain couples TRBV18 to TRBJ1-1; the D is unclear. This CDR3 is built from 15 residues. The V gene lost 1 base and the J gene lost 5 bases, with 14 bases spanning the gap. CDR1 and CDR2 from the germline V gene are KGHSH and LQKENI. The CDR3 DNA reads TGTGCCAGCTCACCACTTGAGCTTGGTGTGACTGAAGCTTTCTTT. Translating gives CASSPLELGVTEAFF. The full variable domain, its missing parts supplied by reference TRBV18 and TRBJ1-1, is NAGVMQNPRHLVRRRGQEARLRCSPMKGHSHVYWYRQLPEEGLKFMVYLQKENIIDESGMPKERFSAEFPKEGPSILRIQQVVRGDSAAYFCASSPLELGVTEAFFGQGTRLTVV.

CDR3 sequence reads: CSVDPGDAAFF. CDR3 in DNA: TGCAGCGTTGACCCAGGGGACGCGGCTTTCTTT. The chain couples TRBV29-1 to TRBJ1-1, with a tentative D call TRBD1 (6 bases). V shed 3 bases and J shed 11 bases, with 13 bases lying between them. The length of the CDR3 is 11 residues. Per the germline V gene, CDR1 is SQVTM and CDR2 is ANQGSEA.